The sample holds one count of the clone carrying this TCR beta chain. As yet, its antigen is unknown. The data belong to a study of shared clonotypes between healthy human individuals. Study context: Donors were a couple of women and a few men aged 18 to 49.

Looked up from germline, CDR1 is SGHRS and CDR2 is YFSETQ. V shed 0 bases, J shed 2 bases, and the junction held 2 bases outside the gene matches. The CDR3 is 15 amino acids. The assay was run at deep level. It was 300 ng DNA, about 30,000 T cell genomes, that went into each replicate PCR of unsorted PBMC. Produced via immunoSEQ multiplex PCR; TCRdb's table is partial and in-frame only. Among around 500,000 clones listed, more than 75% were seen once. Study results and limitations: An effect of sequencing depth on clonotype sharing among donors was expected.

The sequencing sample was made of PBMCs. The clonotype was recovered from a woman between 40 and 50 years old in good health. Some clones in this sample may be carry-over from other donors' samples. The chain links TRBV5-1 to TRBJ2-1, with 7 positions matching TRBD1. The CDR3 protein is CASSLDRGTYNEQFF. CDR3 nucleotides: TGCGCCAGCAGCTTGGACAGGGGAACCTACAATGAGCAGTTCTTC.